This TCR beta chain was sequenced during a study of beta chain features in type 1 diabetes. Study-level results: PCR might favor shorter templates, equally in patients and controls. Sequencing from cDNA could over-represent high-TCR-expressing cells. Whether TCRB rearrangement is influenced by HLA type went unresolved here.

V was pared by 1 base and J by 1 base, with 7 bases between. This CDR3 has 13 amino acids. Per the germline V gene, CDR1 is SQVTM and CDR2 is ANQGSEA. Expressed TCRB transcripts were sequenced, since all the RNA that had been isolated was reverse transcribed. The table came from immunoSEQ multiplex PCR; TCRdb's copy has only in-frame clones and leaves some out. This sample carries some 270,000 clones, roughly an eighth of them seen once, and the ten largest clones take around 0.03%. Only one heparinised blood draw was taken per donor, and its volume averaged about 116 mL. The table lists this clone with a few counts. The antigen is not known.

The chain carries TRBV29-1 and TRBJ1-2; D not certain. The receptor was derived from a woman aged 40 to 50 in good health. The sequencing input was naive CD4+ T cells from blood. This chain's CDR3 is CSVEGLNNYGYTF. In DNA form, the CDR3 reads TGCAGCGTTGAAGGGCTCAATAACTATGGCTACACCTTC.